The text below deals with one T cell receptor beta chain. Measured with immunoSEQ multiplex PCR; TCRdb has only the in-frame clones, and not every one. The data hold roughly 500,000 clones, with around 85% observed a single time. This specimen belongs to a study of blood T cell repertoires in COVID-19. Study details: T cells, B-cell-depleted T cells, or PBMCs supplied cDNA or gDNA.

In germline, CDR1 is MDHEN, CDR2 SYDVKM. The V segment lost 4 bases and the J segment 7 bases; nucleotides outside the gene matches: 9. This CDR3 spans 16 amino acids. Specimen: peripheral blood. The chain employs TRBV28 and TRBJ1-3; 11 nucleotides agree with TRBD1. The origin of this receptor is a human donor in a cohort sampled during active COVID-19. The CDR3 nucleotides read TGTGCCAGCAGTTCCGGGACAGGGGGTCACAGGAACACCATATATTTT. Protein sequence: CASSSGTGGHRNTIYF.